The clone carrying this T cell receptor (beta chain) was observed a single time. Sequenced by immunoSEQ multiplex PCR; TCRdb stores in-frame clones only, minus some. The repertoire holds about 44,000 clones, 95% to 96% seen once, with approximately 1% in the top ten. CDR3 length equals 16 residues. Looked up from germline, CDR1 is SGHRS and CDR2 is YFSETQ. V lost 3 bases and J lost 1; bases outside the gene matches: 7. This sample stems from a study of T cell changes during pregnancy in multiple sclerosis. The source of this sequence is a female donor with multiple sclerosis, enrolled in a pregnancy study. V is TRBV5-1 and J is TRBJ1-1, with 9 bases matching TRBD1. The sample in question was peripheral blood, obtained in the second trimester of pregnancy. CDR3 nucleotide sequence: TGCGCCAGCAGCTGGACAGGGGTCGGGGGGAACACTGAAGCTTTCTTT. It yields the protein CASSWTGVGGNTEAFF.